The 13 T cell receptor beta chains given below trace back to one sample, sequenced in a study of T-cell memory formation after mild COVID-19. Using its own MiXCR run on the 5' RACE reads, TCRdb lists one record per CDR3 protein. Here the sample spans 400,000 or so distinct CDR3 sequences, 20% being singletons. The specimen sequenced was PBMCs or a T cell subset sorted from them (not recorded which). These receptors were taken from an adult woman who had mild COVID-19 (a few samples of this study predate the infection). Cell type and time point are not known.

The gene calls are TRBV5-1 and TRBJ2-2, with TRBD1 matching 8 bases. Germline loops: CDR1 SGHRS, CDR2 YFSETQ. The V segment lost 5 bases and the J segment 3 bases; nucleotides outside the gene matches: 9. The CDR3 totals 16 residues. In nucleotides, the CDR3 is TGCGCCAGCAGAGCAGGGGGCGCTTCCTACACCGGGGAGCTGTTTTTT. This sequence encodes CASRAGGASYTGELFF.

CDR3 bases: TGTGCCAGCTCAGCATTGTCCCTCGGGACAGGGAACAACTATGGCTACACCTTC. Translated: CASSALSLGTGNNYGYTF. J is TRBJ1-2 and V is TRBV18; 9 nucleotides align to TRBD1. The V segment lost 5 bases and the J segment 2 bases; nucleotides outside the gene matches: 15. The germline V gene encodes CDR1 KGHSH and CDR2 LQKENI. The CDR3 sequence is 18 residues long.

The chain combines TRBV5-1 with TRBJ1-1, with TRBD1 matching 7 bases. Germline CDR1 and CDR2: SGHRS and YFSETQ. The CDR3 has 15 residues. V dropped 3 bases and J dropped 1; count of bases not matched to a gene: 6. CDR3 sequence (DNA): TGCGCCAGCAGCTCACCCAACAGGGGGAACACTGAAGCTTTCTTT. Translated, it gives CASSSPNRGNTEAFF.

The chain uses TRBV3-1 and TRBJ1-2, with D possibly TRBD1 on 6 matching bases. CDR3 length: 13 residues. V lost 5 bases and J 6 bases, leaving 13 bases between the germline ends. Germline V gene data show CDR1 as LGHDT and CDR2 as YNNKEL (reference sequence). CDR3 in DNA: TGTGCCAGCAGCTTCACCGGGACAAATGGCTACACCTTC. Its translation is CASSFTGTNGYTF.

In its sample, this clonotype was seen a few times. The rearrangement links TRBV4-3 to TRBJ2-3, with 11 bases aligning to TRBD1. The V gene end was trimmed by 0 bases and the J gene end by 4 bases; junction bases not matched to a gene: 6. Germline CDR1 is LGHNA and CDR2 is YSLEER. The CDR3 loop spans 17 amino acids. The CDR3 loop reads CASSQDGRTGGADTQYF. CDR3 DNA sequence: TGCGCCAGCAGCCAAGATGGGAGGACAGGGGGCGCAGATACGCAGTATTTT.

The rearrangement joins TRBV7-9 to TRBJ1-1; D is unclear. V was clipped by 4 bases and J by 2 bases, with 8 bases between them. The germline gives CDR1 SEHNR, CDR2 FQNEAQ (reference sequence). This CDR3 is 13 amino acids long. CDR3 amino acids: CASSSEGNTEAFF. The DNA of the CDR3 is TGTGCCAGCAGCTCAGAGGGAAACACTGAAGCTTTCTTT.

This clonotype has more than one count but fewer than ten. This chain connects TRBV10-3 to TRBJ1-6; D remains ambiguous. CDR3 size: 13 residues. The V end was cut by 4 bases, the J end by 6 bases, with 7 bases between. Germline V gene data show CDR1 as ENHRY and CDR2 as SYGVKD. The CDR3 spells CAISGTTNSPLHF. CDR3 DNA: TGTGCCATCAGTGGGACGACTAATTCACCCCTCCACTTT.

The rearrangement links TRBV5-6 to TRBJ2-5, with D possibly matching TRBD2 (5 bases). The CDR3 contains 14 residues. The V end was cut by 3 bases, the J end by 3 bases, with 12 bases between. CDR1 and CDR2 from the germline V gene are SGHDT and YYEEEE. The CDR3: CASSWKSAEETQYF. The CDR3 bases are TGTGCCAGCAGCTGGAAGTCAGCGGAAGAGACCCAGTACTTC. The variable domain in full, completed from reference TRBV5-6 and TRBJ2-5, reads DAGVTQSPTHLIKTRGQQVTLRCSPKSGHDTVSWYQQALGQGPQFIFQYYEEEERQRGNFPDRFSGHQFPNYSSELNVNALLLGDSALYLCASSWKSAEETQYFGPGTRLLVL.

This clonotype has more than one count but fewer than ten. Given the absence of the conserved phenylalanine or tryptophan at the CDR3 end, a read error is likely. The DNA is omitted, as the CDR3 cannot be located on it reliably, and the CDR3 follows TCRdb's listing. CDR3 region: CSASPGGYPLL. The V call is TRBV20-1, the J call TRBJ2-7; TRBD1, the table's D call, lacks a check against the DNA. The germline V gene encodes CDR1 DFQATT and CDR2 SNEGSKA (reference sequence). The CDR3 adds up to 11 amino acids, both ends counted.

The chain uses TRBV9 and TRBJ1-2; D may be TRBD1 (5 bases). Germline V CDR1 and CDR2: SGDLS, YYNGEE. Trimming left V 1 base short and J 8 bases short, with 9 bases between. This CDR3 region has 12 residues. CDR3 coding DNA: TGTGCCAGCAGCGTAATGGAGGGGGGCTACACCTTC. Protein sequence: CASSVMEGGYTF.

About this clonotype itself: One end of the junction does not line up with germline, which may come from a read error. The rearrangement links TRBV2 to TRBJ2-7; TRBD2 matches 12 bases. Germline V gives CDR1 SNHLY, CDR2 FYNNEI. The CDR3 is 11 amino acids. CDR3 DNA sequence: TGTGCCAGCAGTGCGACTAGCGGGGGTCACTTC. This sequence encodes CASSATSGGHF. The variable domain in full, with the rest retrieved from reference TRBV2 and TRBJ2-7, is EPEVTQTPSHQVTQMGQEVILRCVPISNHLYFYWYRQILGQKVEFLVSFYNNEISEKSEIFDDQFSVERPDGSNFTLKIRSTKLEDSAMYFCASSATSGGHFGPGTRLTVT.

The gene calls are TRBV9 and TRBJ1-1; possibly TRBD1 for D (6 bases). The CDR3 is 15 amino acids. CDR1 SGDLS and CDR2 YYNGEE come from the germline V gene. The V gene lost 2 bases and the J gene lost 1 base, with 12 bases spanning the gap. The CDR3 region is CASSVGGHGNTEAFF. CDR3 coding DNA: TGTGCCAGCAGCGTTGGGGGACACGGGAACACTGAAGCTTTCTTT.

CDR3 loop: CASSYFRELGLAGTFWYQETQYF. As DNA, the CDR3 is TGTGCCAGCAGTTACTTCCGGGAACTGGGACTAGCGGGGACCTTTTGGTACCAAGAGACCCAGTACTTC. The rearrangement links TRBV6-7 to TRBJ2-5; 13 bases agree with TRBD2. TRBV6-7 is noted as an ORF with a role that remains uncertain. There are 23 residues in the CDR3. V lost 1 base and J lost 0; bases outside the gene matches: 20.